This paragraph covers one T cell receptor beta chain sequence. What it binds is unknown. The record originates from a study of T cells after yellow fever vaccination. Background on the study: The authors prepared low-cell-number fractions using SMART-Seq v4 Ultra Low Input. General observations from the study: CD4 and CD8 compartments shared a small share of clonotypes, likely from convergent recombination.

CDR1 is DFQATT, CDR2 SNEGSKA, per germline (reference sequence). V shed 4 bases and J shed 0 bases, with 6 bases lying between them. The CDR3 contains 12 residues. Template-switching 5'RACE yielded the TCR cDNA; a universal primer site and UMIs were added in the process. TCRdb passed the 5' RACE reads through MiXCR, listing each CDR3 protein once. Of 300,000 to 350,000 distinct CDR3 sequences in the sample, 3.5% to 4.5% are singletons; the top ten hold approximately 19%. This chain connects TRBV20-1 to TRBJ2-5; unclear D gene. The source of this sequence is a man aged 18 to 35 who received the YFV17D yellow fever vaccine. This sample comprised PBMCs, obtained 15 days after the yellow fever booster vaccination. CDR3 protein: CSAKTDQETQYF. Written as DNA, the CDR3 is TGCAGTGCTAAGACTGACCAAGAGACCCAGTACTTC.